This TCR beta chain was sequenced in a study of radiotherapy plus CTLA-4 blockade in lung cancer. Overall study: An objective response was seen in about 17% of patients, and disease control in around 31%. Study conclusions and caveats: Tumor-origin TCR clones grew in blood after radiotherapy plus ipilimumab. Interferon-beta and early blood T cell clone dynamics reportedly predicted response best.

With regard to this clone: The antigen is unknown.

Those with chemo-refractory metastatic non-small-cell lung cancer were treated with focal radiation combined with CTLA-4 blockade using ipilimumab. Germline lookup yields CDR1 SGHRS and CDR2 YFSETQ. V gave up 8 bases and J gave up 1 base, with 13 bases separating them. The length of the CDR3 is 14 residues. TCRdb's table, derived via immunoSEQ multiplex PCR, lists solely in-frame clones and lacks some. Among over 95,000 clones listed, approximately 75% were seen once. The input for sequencing was peripheral blood, taken from a patient treated with radiotherapy plus ipilimumab. The gene calls are TRBV5-1 and TRBJ2-1; D uncertain. This sequence originates from a human donor with non-small cell lung cancer who had a partial response to radiotherapy plus ipilimumab. Some clones in this sample may be carry-over from other donors' samples. The CDR3: CASFEQVSYNEQFF. Written as DNA, the CDR3 is TGCGCCAGTTTCGAGCAGGTGTCCTACAATGAGCAGTTCTTC.